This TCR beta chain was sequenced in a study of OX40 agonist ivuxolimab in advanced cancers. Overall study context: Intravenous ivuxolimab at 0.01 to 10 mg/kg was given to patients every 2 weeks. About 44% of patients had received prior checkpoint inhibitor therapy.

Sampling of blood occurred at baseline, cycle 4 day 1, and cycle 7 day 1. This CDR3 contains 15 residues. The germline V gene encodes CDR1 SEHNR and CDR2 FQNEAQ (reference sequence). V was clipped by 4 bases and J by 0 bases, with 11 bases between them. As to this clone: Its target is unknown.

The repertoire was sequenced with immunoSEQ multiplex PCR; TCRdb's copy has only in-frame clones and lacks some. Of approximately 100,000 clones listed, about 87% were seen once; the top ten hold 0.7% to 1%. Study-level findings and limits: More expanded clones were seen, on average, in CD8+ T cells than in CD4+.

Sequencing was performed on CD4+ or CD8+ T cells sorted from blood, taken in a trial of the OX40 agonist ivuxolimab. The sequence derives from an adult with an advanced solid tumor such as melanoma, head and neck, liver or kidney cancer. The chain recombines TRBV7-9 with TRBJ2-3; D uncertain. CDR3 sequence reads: CASSYVSLSTDTQYF. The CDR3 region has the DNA TGTGCCAGCAGCTACGTTAGTCTTAGCACAGATACGCAGTATTTT.